The next 27 T cell receptor beta chains were all read from a single sample in a study of blood T cell repertoires in COVID-19. TCRdb keeps only in-frame clones here, not all; method: immunoSEQ multiplex PCR. Among 430,000 or so clones listed, around nine tenths were seen once. The sample taken for sequencing was PBMCs or T cells enriched from blood (not recorded which). These receptors were taken from a woman aged 18-29 years who had been exposed to COVID-19.

This clone was observed a single time. The V gene is TRBV27, the J gene TRBJ1-2, with a tentative D call TRBD1 (6 bases). In germline, CDR1 is MNHEY, CDR2 SMNVEV (reference sequence). This CDR3 is built from 13 residues. Trimming pared 0 bases from V and 5 bases from J, leaving 7 bases between. In nucleotides, the CDR3 is TGTGCCAGCAGTTTATCGACAGGATATGGCTACACCTTC. Translating gives CASSLSTGYGYTF.

This sequence joins TRBV19 and TRBJ2-7; 7 nucleotides agree with TRBD2. The CDR3 runs 14 residues. Germline V gene sequence: CDR1 LNHDA, CDR2 SQIVND (reference sequence). The V segment lost 6 bases and the J segment 2 bases; nucleotides outside the gene matches: 7. CDR3 in DNA: TGTGCCAGTAGCTCAGCGGGGCCAACCTACGAGCAGTACTTC. Amino acids: CASSSAGPTYEQYF.

The chain recombines TRBV24-1 with TRBJ2-2; TRBD2 aligns across 15 bases. V was clipped by 7 bases and J by 7 bases; unmatched bases: 15. In germline, CDR1 is KGHDR, CDR2 SFDVKD. There are 19 residues in the CDR3. CDR3: CATSESGLAGGYTYGELFF. Written as DNA, the CDR3 is TGTGCCACCAGCGAATCGGGACTAGCGGGAGGATACACCTACGGGGAGCTGTTTTTT.

J is TRBJ2-7 and V is TRBV2; D might be TRBD1 (6 bases). CDR3 length equals 16 residues. Germline V CDR1 and CDR2: SNHLY, FYNNEI. V was shortened by 5 bases and J by 0 bases, with 17 bases between the two germline ends. This CDR3 is CASSTQTGANSYEQYF. The DNA for the CDR3 is TGTGCCAGCAGTACCCAGACAGGAGCGAACTCCTACGAGCAGTACTTC.

This sequence joins TRBV19 and TRBJ1-2, with D uncertain. CDR1 and CDR2 (germline): LNHDA, SQIVND (reference sequence). Trimming removed 9 bases at V and 4 bases at J, with 15 bases between. This CDR3 is built from 13 residues. The CDR3 DNA follows: TGTGCCAGCTCCCTCCAGGATACCTATGGCTACACCTTC. This sequence encodes CASSLQDTYGYTF. The variable domain in full, completed from reference TRBV19 and TRBJ1-2, reads DGGITQSPKYLFRKEGQNVTLSCEQNLNHDAMYWYRQDPGQGLRLIYYSQIVNDFQKGDIAEGYSVSREKKESFPLTVTSAQKNPTAFYLCASSLQDTYGYTFGSGTRLTVV.

As concerns this clone: This sample also contains other DNA sequences that code for the same CDR3. The chain joins TRBV5-1 to TRBJ2-5, with 10 bases that match TRBD2. CDR3 length: 14 residues. Germline V gene sequence: CDR1 SGHRS, CDR2 YFSETQ. Trimming took 1 base from V and 4 from J; bases not matched to a gene: 1. The CDR3 loop is CASSLLAGGETQYF. The CDR3 region has the DNA TGCGCCAGCAGCTTGTTAGCGGGGGGAGAGACCCAGTACTTC.

The chain combines TRBV2 with TRBJ1-5; 7 nucleotides match TRBD1. Germline trimming cut 7 bases from V and 2 bases from J; bases unmatched to any gene: 11. There are 16 residues in the CDR3. Germline V gene data show CDR1 as SNHLY and CDR2 as FYNNEI. CDR3 region: CASTGRGNSGNQPQHF. The CDR3 DNA reads as TGTGCCAGCACAGGCAGGGGGAATTCAGGCAATCAGCCCCAGCATTTT.

This sequence joins TRBV7-8 and TRBJ1-5; D is unresolved. The V end lost 3 bases, the J end lost 1 base, and 4 bases lay between the germline ends. This CDR3 contains 13 residues. Germline V lookup: CDR1 SGHVS, CDR2 FQNEAQ. The DNA for the CDR3 is TGTGCCAGCAGCTTGGAGAGCAATCAGCCCCAGCATTTT. Translated, it gives CASSLESNQPQHF.

The chain employs TRBV9 and TRBJ2-1, with D unresolved. V lost 0 bases and J lost 6, with 13 bases in between. CDR3 length: 15 residues. CDR1 and CDR2 (germline): SGDLS, YYNGEE. The CDR3 spells CASSVGLTTINEQFF. In DNA, the CDR3 is TGTGCCAGCAGCGTAGGCCTCACTACAATCAATGAGCAGTTCTTC.

The chain links TRBV10-3 to TRBJ2-6; D is unclear. The CDR3 is 15 residues long. Germline V gene lookup returns CDR1 ENHRY and CDR2 SYGVKD. V shed 3 bases and J shed 1 base, with 7 bases lying between them. The CDR3 reads CAISDNRSGANVLTF. The DNA of the CDR3 is TGTGCCATCAGTGACAACAGATCTGGGGCCAACGTCCTGACTTTC.

This chain uses TRBV5-6 with TRBJ2-1, with TRBD1 as a possible D gene (5 bases). The CDR3 consists of 13 residues. Trimming cost V 0 bases and J 9 bases, with 10 bases left between them. Germline CDR1 reads SGHDT; CDR2 reads YYEEEE. As DNA, the CDR3 is TGTGCCAGCAGCTTGGGGGTTGGGGCTGAGCAGTTCTTC. Translation gives CASSLGVGAEQFF. The whole variable domain, filled in from reference TRBV5-6 and TRBJ2-1, reads DAGVTQSPTHLIKTRGQQVTLRCSPKSGHDTVSWYQQALGQGPQFIFQYYEEEERQRGNFPDRFSGHQFPNYSSELNVNALLLGDSALYLCASSLGVGAEQFFGPGTRLTVL.

V usage is TRBV5-4 and J usage is TRBJ2-5; 10 bases align to TRBD1. V lost 5 bases, J lost 4 bases, and 8 bases stayed unmatched. This CDR3 has 15 amino acids. Germline V CDR1 and CDR2: SGHNT, YYREEE (reference sequence). The CDR3 sequence is CASSTGTGDGETQYF. As DNA, the CDR3 is TGTGCCAGCAGTACCGGGACAGGGGACGGAGAGACCCAGTACTTC.

This clone was seen only once. The chain combines TRBV11-2 with TRBJ2-7; 11 bases are shared with TRBD2. From germline, CDR1 is SGHAT and CDR2 FQNNGV. The CDR3 extends over 17 amino acids. Germline trimming cut 1 base from V and 2 bases from J; bases unmatched to any gene: 7. For the CDR3, the DNA is TGTGCCAGCAGCTTAGCCGGGACTAGCGGTAGTACCTACGAGCAGTACTTC. This gives the protein CASSLAGTSGSTYEQYF.

The V gene is TRBV9, the J gene TRBJ2-3; 10 bases map to TRBD2. The CDR3 is made up of 16 amino acids. The germline gives CDR1 SGDLS, CDR2 YYNGEE. J was trimmed by 1 base and V by 3 bases; bases with no gene match: 5. The CDR3 DNA is TGTGCCAGCAGCGCCCAAGGACTAGCGGGCACAGATACGCAGTATTTT. It yields the protein CASSAQGLAGTDTQYF. Variable domain in full (rest from reference TRBV9 and TRBJ2-3): DSGVTQTPKHLITATGQRVTLRCSPRSGDLSVYWYQQSLDQGLQFLIQYYNGEERAKGNILERFSAQQFPDLHSELNLSSLELGDSALYFCASSAQGLAGTDTQYFGPGTRLTVL.

V is TRBV5-8 and J is TRBJ2-5; 8 nucleotides agree with TRBD1. Trimming took 5 bases from V and 7 from J; bases not matched to a gene: 13. In germline, CDR1 is SGHTS, CDR2 YDEGEE. The CDR3 covers 15 residues. The CDR3 DNA is TGTGCCAGCAGTGGTTTGGGACAGGTCTTTGGGACCCAGTACTTC. Translation gives CASSGLGQVFGTQYF. Complete variable domain (other parts from reference TRBV5-8 and TRBJ2-5): EAGVTQSPTHLIKTRGQQATLRCSPISGHTSVYWYQQALGLGLQFLLWYDEGEERNRGNFPPRFSGRQFPNYSSELNVNALELEDSALYLCASSGLGQVFGTQYFGPGTRLLVL.

The chain couples TRBV7-2 to TRBJ2-5; 9 nucleotides align to TRBD1. CDR3 size: 14 residues. Germline CDR1 reads SGHTA; CDR2 reads FQGNSA. V was pared by 7 bases and J by 14 bases, with 17 bases of the junction left unmatched. The CDR3 DNA reads TGTGCCAGCACCCAATTTGCCCTACGGGACAGGGTTTACTTC. As protein: CASTQFALRDRVYF.

The rearrangement joins TRBV19 to TRBJ1-6, with 9 bases matching TRBD1. The junction had 8 bases not matched to a gene; V was cut back by 5 bases and J by 6 bases. Germline CDR1 reads LNHDA; CDR2 reads SQIVND (reference sequence). The CDR3 spans 16 residues. The CDR3 region is CASSFDLGQGNSPLHF. In DNA, the CDR3 is TGTGCCAGTAGTTTCGATCTGGGACAGGGTAATTCACCCCTCCACTTT. The full variable domain, rest sourced from reference TRBV19 and TRBJ1-6, is DGGITQSPKYLFRKEGQNVTLSCEQNLNHDAMYWYRQDPGQGLRLIYYSQIVNDFQKGDIAEGYSVSREKKESFPLTVTSAQKNPTAFYLCASSFDLGQGNSPLHFGNGTRLTVT.

The rearrangement uses TRBV2 and TRBJ2-2; 13 nucleotides match TRBD2. With 11 bases clipped from V and 8 bases from J, the junction kept 5 bases outside the gene matches. Germline CDR1 SNHLY, CDR2 FYNNEI. The CDR3 runs to 13 residues. CDR3 bases: TGTGCCGGGGGACTAGCGGGGATAGGGGAGCTGTTTTTT. Translating it yields CAGGLAGIGELFF.

This CDR3 reads CASSEVGSGASTDTQYF. The DNA for the CDR3 is TGTGCCAGCAGTGAGGTTGGTAGCGGGGCTAGCACAGATACGCAGTATTTT. The V and J genes are TRBV6-4 and TRBJ2-3; the match to TRBD2 covers 8 bases. The trim removed 3 bases at V and 0 bases at J, leaving 8 bases unmatched. Germline lookup yields CDR1 MRHNA and CDR2 SNTAGT. The CDR3 length is 17 residues.

The V and J genes are TRBV7-9 and TRBJ1-2; maybe TRBD1 (6 bases). The germline V gene has CDR1 SEHNR and CDR2 FQNEAQ (reference sequence). This CDR3 has 19 residues. The V end lost 5 bases, the J end lost 0 bases, and 25 bases lay between the germline ends. The CDR3 region is CASSVRTEDLGVTNYGYTF. The CDR3 DNA follows: TGTGCCAGCAGCGTAAGGACAGAGGATCTGGGGGTAACTAACTATGGCTACACCTTC.

The chain couples TRBV5-4 to TRBJ2-7; 7 bases fit TRBD1. The CDR3 loop spans 18 amino acids. Germline lookup yields CDR1 SGHNT and CDR2 YYREEE (reference sequence). The trim removed 4 bases at V and 1 base at J, leaving 17 bases unmatched. The DNA of the CDR3 is TGTGCCAGCAGCGTGGCGTTAGGGGGCGCAAGTTTTTCCTACGAGCAGTACTTC. This translates into CASSVALGGASFSYEQYF.

The V call is TRBV5-6, the J call TRBJ2-1, with D tentatively TRBD1 (5 bases). Trimming removed 0 bases at V and 9 bases at J, with 13 bases between. This CDR3 is 14 amino acids long. Germline CDR1 and CDR2: SGHDT and YYEEEE. The CDR3 here is CASSLGSGYREQFF. The DNA of the CDR3 is TGTGCCAGCAGCTTGGGCTCAGGGTACCGTGAGCAGTTCTTC.

The chain has TRBV29-1 and TRBJ1-1; 8 bases are a match to TRBD1. V was pared by 5 bases and J by 4 bases, with 3 bases of the junction left unmatched. The CDR3 extends over 12 amino acids. Germline V gene data show CDR1 as SQVTM and CDR2 as ANQGSEA. CDR3 nucleotide sequence: TGCAGCGTTAGGACAGGGCTCACTGAAGCTTTCTTT. Translated: CSVRTGLTEAFF.

This chain links TRBV5-1 with TRBJ2-3; no firm D call. Germline CDR1 SGHRS, CDR2 YFSETQ. The CDR3 runs 14 residues. V was trimmed by 0 bases and J by 5 bases, leaving 10 bases between them. The DNA for the CDR3 is TGCGCCAGCAGCTTGGCAGAGTCGGGAGATACGCAGTATTTT. Translated: CASSLAESGDTQYF. Variable domain in full (rest from reference TRBV5-1 and TRBJ2-3): KAGVTQTPRYLIKTRGQQVTLSCSPISGHRSVSWYQQTPGQGLQFLFEYFSETQRNKGNFPGRFSGRQFSNSRSEMNVSTLELGDSALYLCASSLAESGDTQYFGPGTRLTVL.

The V and J genes are TRBV28 and TRBJ2-2; 7 bases are a match to TRBD1. In germline, CDR1 is MDHEN, CDR2 SYDVKM. J gave up 5 bases and V 6 bases, and 9 bases lay outside the gene matches. CDR3 length: 15 residues. The CDR3 sequence is CASSFQGEITGELFF. DNA of the CDR3: TGTGCCAGCAGCTTCCAGGGGGAGATTACCGGGGAGCTGTTTTTT.

The chain joins TRBV19 to TRBJ2-2; tentative D call: TRBD1 (6 bases). The germline gives CDR1 LNHDA, CDR2 SQIVND (reference sequence). Trimming left V 5 bases short and J 6 bases short, with 19 bases between. CDR3 length equals 16 residues. The CDR3 spells CASSFLSRDIAGELFF. The CDR3 nucleotides read TGTGCCAGTAGTTTTCTGTCCCGGGACATAGCCGGGGAGCTGTTTTTT.

The chain carries TRBV6-5 and TRBJ1-1; D might be TRBD1 (5 bases). Germline CDR1 is MNHEY and CDR2 is SVGAGI. This CDR3 spans 13 amino acids. V lost 2 bases to trimming and J lost 4 bases, with 8 bases between them. The CDR3 region is CASSYGGTTEAFF. The CDR3, as DNA: TGTGCCAGCAGTTACGGCGGGACCACTGAAGCTTTCTTT.